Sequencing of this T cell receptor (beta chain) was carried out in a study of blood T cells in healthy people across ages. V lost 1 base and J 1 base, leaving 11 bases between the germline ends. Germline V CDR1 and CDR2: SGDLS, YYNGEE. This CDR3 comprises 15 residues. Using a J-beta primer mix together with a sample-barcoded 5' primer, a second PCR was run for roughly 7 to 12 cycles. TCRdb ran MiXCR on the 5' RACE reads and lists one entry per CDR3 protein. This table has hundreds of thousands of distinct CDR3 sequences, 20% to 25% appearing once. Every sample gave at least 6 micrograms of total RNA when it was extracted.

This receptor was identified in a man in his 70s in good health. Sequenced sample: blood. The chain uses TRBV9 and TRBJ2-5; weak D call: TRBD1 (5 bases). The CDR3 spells CASSVMQGVQETQYF. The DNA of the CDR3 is TGTGCCAGCAGCGTAATGCAGGGTGTCCAAGAGACCCAGTACTTC.